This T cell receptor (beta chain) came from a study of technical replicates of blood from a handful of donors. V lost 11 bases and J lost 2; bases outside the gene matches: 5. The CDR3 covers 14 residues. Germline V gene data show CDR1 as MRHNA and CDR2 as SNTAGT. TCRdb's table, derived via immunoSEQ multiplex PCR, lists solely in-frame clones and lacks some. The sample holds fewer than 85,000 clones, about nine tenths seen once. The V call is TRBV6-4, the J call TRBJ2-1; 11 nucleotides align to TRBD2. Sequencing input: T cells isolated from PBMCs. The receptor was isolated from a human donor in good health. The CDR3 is CAVPGLAAYNEQFF. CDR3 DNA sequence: TGTGCCGTTCCGGGACTAGCGGCCTACAATGAGCAGTTCTTC.